These T cell receptor beta chains were read from a single sample in a study of post-analysis software for immune sequencing data. TCRdb redid the calling of the PCR reads with MiXCR, one entry per CDR3 protein. The sample holds about 540,000 distinct CDR3 sequences, around 31% seen once. Sequenced input: blood. The receptor source for this set is a girl aged 2-17 years with multiple sclerosis. Each CDR3 is given with its conserved first and last residue. The order of the fields is D gene, clone size, V gene, J gene, CDR3 length, CDR3 DNA, CDR3 protein. A D gene is named only where the DNA matches it firmly. Clone sizes are given selectively: once, few, many, or a class where the clone is expanded.

.	.	TRBV5-4	TRBJ1-1	14	TGTGCCAGCAGCCCGACACTTGCGGGCACTGAAGCTTTCTTT	CASSPTLAGTEAFF
.	few	TRBV6-1	TRBJ2-4	14	TGTGCCAGCAGTGAATCAATCTACAAAAACATTCAGTACTTC	CASSESIYKNIQYF
.	few	TRBV18	TRBJ2-3	15	TGTGCCAGCTCCCCGGGACTTCCCTACACAGATACGCAGTATTTT	CASSPGLPYTDTQYF
TRBD1	.	TRBV10-3	TRBJ1-2	12	TGTGCCATCAGTCTGACAGGGGGAGACTACACCTTC	CAISLTGGDYTF
.	few	TRBV14	TRBJ2-1	15	TGTGCCAGCAGGGCTGGACCCTACGTCGGCAATGAGCAGTTCTTC	CASRAGPYVGNEQFF
.	.	TRBV5-1	TRBJ2-3	14	TGCGCCAGCAGCGGTACACAGGGAGGAGATACGCAGTATTTT	CASSGTQGGDTQYF
TRBD1	.	TRBV6-1	TRBJ2-5	16	TGTGCCAGCACCCTAGCGGGACAGGGGGCTGTAGAGACCCAGTACTTC	CASTLAGQGAVETQYF
TRBD1	.	TRBV29-1	TRBJ2-1	14	TGCAGCGTAAACGGACAGGGTTCCTACAATGAGCAGTTCTTC	CSVNGQGSYNEQFF
.	many	TRBV20-1	TRBJ2-4	13	TGCAGTGCTCGGGAGATGGCCAAAAACATTCAGTACTTC	CSAREMAKNIQYF
.	few	TRBV7-8	TRBJ2-5	15	TGTGCCAGCAGCCGACGACAGGTGGGAGCAGAGACCCAGTACTTC	CASSRRQVGAETQYF
.	.	TRBV12-3/TRBV12-4	TRBJ2-7	15	TGTGCCAGCAGTTTAGTCAGGGTGAGCTCCGATGAGCAGTACTTC	CASSLVRVSSDEQYF
.	.	TRBV5-1	TRBJ2-6	17	TGCGCCAGCCGCTCGACCACAACTCAGTCTGGGGCCAACGTCCTGACTTTC	CASRSTTTQSGANVLTF
.	.	TRBV7-9	TRBJ2-1	15	TGTGCCAGCAGCTTAGACCAGGGCCCCTACAATGAGCAGTTCTTC	CASSLDQGPYNEQFF
TRBD2	.	TRBV9	TRBJ2-3	16	TGTGCCAGCAGCGTAGATAGAGCGGGGGGAACAGATACGCAGTATTTT	CASSVDRAGGTDTQYF
.	.	TRBV2	TRBJ1-5	13	TGTGCCAGCGGAGGGGATTTCAATCAGCCCCAGCATTTT	CASGGDFNQPQHF
TRBD2	.	TRBV20-1	TRBJ2-3	12	TGCAGTGCTCGGGACTACACAGATACGCAGTATTTT	CSARDYTDTQYF
.	few	TRBV6-1	TRBJ2-1	17	TGTGCCAGCAGCCCAAGGCGCGGTCACATCTCGGGGAATGAGCAGTTCTTC	CASSPRRGHISGNEQFF
.	.	TRBV20-1	TRBJ2-7	12	TGCAGTGCTAGAGGGGAAAACTACGAGCAGTACTTC	CSARGENYEQYF
TRBD2	few	TRBV20-1	TRBJ2-1	17	TGCAGTGCTCCTTCTAGCGGGGGGGCCCTACGGAACAATGAGCAGTTCTTC	CSAPSSGGALRNNEQFF
TRBD1	.	TRBV12-3/TRBV12-4	TRBJ2-1	13	TGTGCCAGCAGTTTCGACAGGGTTGATGAGCAGTTCTTC	CASSFDRVDEQFF
TRBD1	.	TRBV7-2	TRBJ2-5	14	TGTGCCAGCAGCCCCGGACAGGGGCGGAATGAGCAGTACTTC	CASSPGQGRNEQYF